The next 3 T cell receptor beta chains were all read from a single sample in a study of T-cell reconstitution after alpha-beta-depleted transplantation in children. The library targeted TCRbeta and was prepared with unique molecular identifiers. TCRdb passed the PCR reads through MiXCR, listing each CDR3 protein once. The table lists around 110,000 distinct CDR3 sequences, around 10% of them singletons. Sequencing was performed on PBMCs, taken before TCRalphabeta/CD19-depleted stem cell transplant. The receptors originated from a boy younger than 10 with acute lymphoblastic leukemia, due to receive a stem cell transplant.

This chain links TRBV20-1 with TRBJ1-3; tentative D call: TRBD1 (6 bases). Germline V gene sequence: CDR1 DFQATT, CDR2 SNEGSKA (reference sequence). V was clipped by 3 bases and J by 3 bases, with 15 bases between them. This CDR3 region has 15 residues. The DNA of the CDR3 is TGCAGTGCTAGGTCAACAGGACAGATTGGAAACACCATATATTTT. This gives the protein CSARSTGQIGNTIYF.

This chain uses TRBV7-9 with TRBJ1-2, with D unclear. This CDR3 is 14 amino acids long. Germline V CDR1 and CDR2: SEHNR, FQNEAQ (reference sequence). With 4 bases removed from V and 4 bases from J, the gap between germline ends came to 13 bases. CDR3 sequence: CASSSGPIGYGYTF. Here the CDR3 DNA reads TGTGCCAGCAGCTCAGGTCCAATAGGCTATGGCTACACCTTC.

The rearrangement links TRBV18 to TRBJ2-3; D unresolved. The CDR3 extends over 15 amino acids. Per germline, CDR1 KGHSH and CDR2 LQKENI. The V gene lost 6 bases and the J gene lost 4 bases, with 17 bases spanning the gap. Here the CDR3 reads CASSSKSKSADTQYF. CDR3 in DNA: TGTGCCAGCTCTTCGAAATCCAAGAGCGCAGATACGCAGTATTTT. Based on the CDR3 plus reference TRBV18 and TRBJ2-3, the full variable domain is NAGVMQNPRHLVRRRGQEARLRCSPMKGHSHVYWYRQLPEEGLKFMVYLQKENIIDESGMPKERFSAEFPKEGPSILRIQQVVRGDSAAYFCASSSKSKSADTQYFGPGTRLTVL.